A single T cell receptor (beta chain) is shown here with its context. Its specificity is not known. This specimen belongs to a study of OX40 agonist ivuxolimab in advanced cancers. Study information: Patients took ivuxolimab, an agonistic anti-OX40 (CD134) antibody. Intravenous ivuxolimab was administered to patients every 2 weeks at 0.01 to 10 mg/kg. General observations from the study: The authors did not determine the antigen specificity of the expanded peripheral T cells. More expanded clones were seen, on average, in CD8+ T cells than in CD4+.

Measured with immunoSEQ multiplex PCR; TCRdb has only the in-frame clones, and not every one. The data show 99,000 or so clones, approximately 94% seen once. Germline CDR1 is SEHNR and CDR2 is FQNEAQ (reference sequence). CDR3 length: 15 residues. Trimming stripped 5 bases from V and 7 bases from J, with 17 bases between. The rearrangement joins TRBV7-9 to TRBJ2-2, with D possibly called TRBD1 or TRBD2 (5 bases each). The sample consisted of CD4+ or CD8+ T cells sorted from blood, taken in a trial of the OX40 agonist ivuxolimab. This clonotype originated in an adult with an advanced solid tumor such as melanoma, head and neck, liver or kidney cancer. For the CDR3, the DNA is TGTGCCAGCAGCCCTGGGACCCCTGGCATCGGGGAGCTGTTTTTT. It codes for CASSPGTPGIGELFF.